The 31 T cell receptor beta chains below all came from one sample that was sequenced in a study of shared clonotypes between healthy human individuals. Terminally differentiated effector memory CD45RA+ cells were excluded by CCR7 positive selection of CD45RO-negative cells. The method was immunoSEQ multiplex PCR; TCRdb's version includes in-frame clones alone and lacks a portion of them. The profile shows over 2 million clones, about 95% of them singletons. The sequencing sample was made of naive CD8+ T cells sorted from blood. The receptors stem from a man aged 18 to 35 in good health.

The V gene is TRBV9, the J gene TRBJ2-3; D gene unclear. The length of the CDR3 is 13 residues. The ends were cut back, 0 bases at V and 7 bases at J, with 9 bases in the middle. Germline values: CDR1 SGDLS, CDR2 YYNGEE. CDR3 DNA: TGTGCCAGCAGCGTAGACGACGGTTATACGCAGTATTTT. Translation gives CASSVDDGYTQYF. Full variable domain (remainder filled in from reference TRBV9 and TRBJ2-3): DSGVTQTPKHLITATGQRVTLRCSPRSGDLSVYWYQQSLDQGLQFLIQYYNGEERAKGNILERFSAQQFPDLHSELNLSSLELGDSALYFCASSVDDGYTQYFGPGTRLTVL.

The CDR3 DNA sequence: TGTGCCAGCAGTGCTGGTGGGAGCATGAGTGAGCAGTACTTC. It yields the protein CASSAGGSMSEQYF. The rearrangement links TRBV6-1 to TRBJ2-7, with a possible D match to TRBD2 (5 bases). The CDR3 contains 14 residues. V was cut by 4 bases and J by 7 bases, with 17 bases left in between. The germline V gene encodes CDR1 MNHNS and CDR2 SASEGT.

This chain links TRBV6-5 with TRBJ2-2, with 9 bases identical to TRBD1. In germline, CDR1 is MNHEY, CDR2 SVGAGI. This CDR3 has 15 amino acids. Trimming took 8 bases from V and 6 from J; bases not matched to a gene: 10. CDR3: CASQTGDRVAGELFF. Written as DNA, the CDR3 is TGTGCCAGCCAAACTGGGGACAGGGTCGCCGGGGAGCTGTTTTTT.

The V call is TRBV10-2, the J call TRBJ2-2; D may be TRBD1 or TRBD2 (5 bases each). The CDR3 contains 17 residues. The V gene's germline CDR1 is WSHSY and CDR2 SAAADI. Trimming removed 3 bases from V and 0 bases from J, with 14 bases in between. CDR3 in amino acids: CASSDLSGTANTGELFF. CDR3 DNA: TGCGCCAGCAGTGATCTATCCGGGACGGCGAACACCGGGGAGCTGTTTTTT.

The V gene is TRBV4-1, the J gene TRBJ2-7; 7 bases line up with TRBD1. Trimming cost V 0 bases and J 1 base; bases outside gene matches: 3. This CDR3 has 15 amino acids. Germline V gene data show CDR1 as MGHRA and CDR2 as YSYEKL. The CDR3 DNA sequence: TGCGCCAGCAGCCAAGATTCGGACAGGTCCTACGAGCAGTACTTC. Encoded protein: CASSQDSDRSYEQYF.

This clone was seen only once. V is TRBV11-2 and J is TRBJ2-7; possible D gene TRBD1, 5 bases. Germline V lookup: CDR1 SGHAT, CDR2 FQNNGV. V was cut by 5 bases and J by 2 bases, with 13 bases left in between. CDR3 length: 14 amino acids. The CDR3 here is CASSRLTVAYEQYF. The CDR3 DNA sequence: TGTGCCAGCAGCCGATTGACAGTTGCCTACGAGCAGTACTTC. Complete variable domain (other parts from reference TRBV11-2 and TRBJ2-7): EAGVAQSPRYKIIEKRQSVAFWCNPISGHATLYWYQQILGQGPKLLIQFQNNGVVDDSQLPKDRFSAERLKGVDSTLKIQPAKLEDSAVYLCASSRLTVAYEQYFGPGTRLTVT.

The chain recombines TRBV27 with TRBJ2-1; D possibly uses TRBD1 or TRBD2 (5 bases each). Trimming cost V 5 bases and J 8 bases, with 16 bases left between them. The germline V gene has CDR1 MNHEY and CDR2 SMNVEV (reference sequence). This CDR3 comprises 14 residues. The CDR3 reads CASSPWGMGDEQFF. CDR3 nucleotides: TGTGCCAGCAGTCCTTGGGGCATGGGGGATGAGCAGTTCTTC.

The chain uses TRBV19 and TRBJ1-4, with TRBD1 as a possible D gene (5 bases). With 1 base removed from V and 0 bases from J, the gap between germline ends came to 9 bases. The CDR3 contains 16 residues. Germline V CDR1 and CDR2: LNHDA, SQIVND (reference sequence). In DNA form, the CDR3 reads TGTGCCAGTAGTATAGGGGGCCCCGCAACTAATGAAAAACTGTTTTTT. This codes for CASSIGGPATNEKLFF.

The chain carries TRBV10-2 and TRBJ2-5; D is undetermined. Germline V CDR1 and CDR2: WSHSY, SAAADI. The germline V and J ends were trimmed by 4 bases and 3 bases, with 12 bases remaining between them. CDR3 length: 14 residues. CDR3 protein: CASSALLGKETQYF. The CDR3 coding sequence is TGCGCCAGCAGTGCCCTCCTCGGAAAAGAGACCCAGTACTTC.

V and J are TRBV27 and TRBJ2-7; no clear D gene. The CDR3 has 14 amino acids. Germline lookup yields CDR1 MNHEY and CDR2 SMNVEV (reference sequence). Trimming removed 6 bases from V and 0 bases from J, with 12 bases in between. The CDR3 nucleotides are TGTGCCAGCAGAACAGAGTTGAGCTCCTACGAGCAGTACTTC. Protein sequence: CASRTELSSYEQYF.

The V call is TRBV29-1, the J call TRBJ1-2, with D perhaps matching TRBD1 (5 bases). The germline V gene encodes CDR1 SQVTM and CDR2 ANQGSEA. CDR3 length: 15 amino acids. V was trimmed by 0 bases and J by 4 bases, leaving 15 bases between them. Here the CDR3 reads CSVEERGGGGYGYTF. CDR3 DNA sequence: TGCAGCGTTGAAGAACGGGGAGGCGGGGGCTATGGCTACACCTTC.

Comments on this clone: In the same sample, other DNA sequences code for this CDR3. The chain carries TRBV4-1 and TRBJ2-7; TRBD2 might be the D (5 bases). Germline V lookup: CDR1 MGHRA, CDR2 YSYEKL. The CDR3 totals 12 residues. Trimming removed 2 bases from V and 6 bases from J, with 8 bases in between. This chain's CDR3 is CASSQPGGEQYF. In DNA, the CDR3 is TGCGCCAGCAGCCAACCTGGAGGCGAGCAGTACTTC.

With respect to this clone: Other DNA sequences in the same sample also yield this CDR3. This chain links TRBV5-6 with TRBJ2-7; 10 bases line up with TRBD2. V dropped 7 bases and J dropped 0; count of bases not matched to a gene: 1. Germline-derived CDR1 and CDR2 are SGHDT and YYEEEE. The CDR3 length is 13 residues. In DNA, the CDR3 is TGTGCCAGCTCTAGCGGGAGCTCCTACGAGCAGTACTTC. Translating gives CASSSGSSYEQYF.

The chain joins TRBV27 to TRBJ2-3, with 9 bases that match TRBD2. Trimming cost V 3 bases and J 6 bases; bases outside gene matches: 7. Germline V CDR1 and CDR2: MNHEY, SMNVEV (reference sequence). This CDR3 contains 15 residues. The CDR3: CASSLAGGTSDTQYF. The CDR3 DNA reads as TGTGCCAGCAGTTTGGCGGGAGGGACCTCCGATACGCAGTATTTT.

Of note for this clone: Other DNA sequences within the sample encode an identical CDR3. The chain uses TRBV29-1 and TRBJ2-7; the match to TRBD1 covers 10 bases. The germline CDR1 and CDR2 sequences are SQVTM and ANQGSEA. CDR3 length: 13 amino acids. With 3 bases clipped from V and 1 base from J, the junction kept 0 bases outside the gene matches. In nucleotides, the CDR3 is TGCAGCGTTGAGGACAGGGGGTCCTACGAGCAGTACTTC. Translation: CSVEDRGSYEQYF.

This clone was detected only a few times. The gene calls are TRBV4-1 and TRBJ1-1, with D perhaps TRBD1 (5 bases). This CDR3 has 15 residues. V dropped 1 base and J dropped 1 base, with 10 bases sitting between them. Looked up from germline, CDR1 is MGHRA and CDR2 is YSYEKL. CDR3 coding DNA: TGCGCCAGCAGCCAAGCCGGACACCCGAACACTGAAGCTTTCTTT. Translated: CASSQAGHPNTEAFF.

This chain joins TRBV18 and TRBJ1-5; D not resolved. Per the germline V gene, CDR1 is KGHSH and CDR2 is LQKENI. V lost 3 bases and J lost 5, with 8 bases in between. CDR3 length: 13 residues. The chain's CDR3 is CASSPGSYQPQHF. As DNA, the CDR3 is TGTGCCAGCTCACCGGGATCCTATCAGCCCCAGCATTTT.

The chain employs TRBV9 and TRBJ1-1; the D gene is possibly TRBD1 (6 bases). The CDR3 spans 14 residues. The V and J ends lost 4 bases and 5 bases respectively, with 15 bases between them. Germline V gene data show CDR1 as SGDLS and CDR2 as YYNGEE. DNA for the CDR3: TGTGCCAGCAGCTCACAGGGATCGAGTACTGAAGCTTTCTTT. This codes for CASSSQGSSTEAFF.

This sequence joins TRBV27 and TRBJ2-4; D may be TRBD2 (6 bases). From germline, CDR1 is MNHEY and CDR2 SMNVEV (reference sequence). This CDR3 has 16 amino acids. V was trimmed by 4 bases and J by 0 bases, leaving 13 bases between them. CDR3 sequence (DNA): TGTGCCAGCAGTTCCCATAGCGGTCTAGCCAAAAACATTCAGTACTTC. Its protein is CASSSHSGLAKNIQYF.

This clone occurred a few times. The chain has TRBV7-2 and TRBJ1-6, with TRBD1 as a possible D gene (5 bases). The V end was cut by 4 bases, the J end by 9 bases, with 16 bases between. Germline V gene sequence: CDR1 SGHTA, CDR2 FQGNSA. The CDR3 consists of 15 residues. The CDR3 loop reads CASSWLKGFGSPLHF. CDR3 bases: TGTGCCAGCAGCTGGTTGAAGGGGTTTGGTTCACCCCTCCACTTT.

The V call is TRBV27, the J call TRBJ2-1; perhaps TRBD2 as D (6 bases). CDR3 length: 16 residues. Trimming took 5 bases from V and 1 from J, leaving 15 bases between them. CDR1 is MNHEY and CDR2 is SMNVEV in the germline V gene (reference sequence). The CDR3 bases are TGTGCCAGCAGTCCCTCCGCGGGACCGTCCTACAATGAGCAGTTCTTC. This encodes CASSPSAGPSYNEQFF.

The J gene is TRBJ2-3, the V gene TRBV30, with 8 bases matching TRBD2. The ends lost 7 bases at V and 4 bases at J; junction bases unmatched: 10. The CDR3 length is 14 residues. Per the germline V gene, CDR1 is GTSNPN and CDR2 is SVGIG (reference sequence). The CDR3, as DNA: TGTGCCTCAACGGGCCCCGGGAGGGCAGATACGCAGTATTTT. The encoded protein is CASTGPGRADTQYF.

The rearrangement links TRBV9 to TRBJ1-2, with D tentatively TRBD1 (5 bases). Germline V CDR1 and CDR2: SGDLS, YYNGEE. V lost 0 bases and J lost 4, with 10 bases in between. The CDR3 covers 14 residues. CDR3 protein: CASSVGDAGYGYTF. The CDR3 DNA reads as TGTGCCAGCAGCGTAGGGGACGCAGGCTATGGCTACACCTTC.

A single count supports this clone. The CDR3 region has the DNA TGTGCCAGCAGTCCCGACGGCGGTTACACAGATACGCAGTATTTT. Translated, it gives CASSPDGGYTDTQYF. J is TRBJ2-3 and V is TRBV6-6; no clear D gene. Germline loops: CDR1 MNHNY, CDR2 SVGAGI (reference sequence). The CDR3 runs 15 residues. The V end lost 5 bases, the J end lost 2 bases, and 14 bases lay between the germline ends.

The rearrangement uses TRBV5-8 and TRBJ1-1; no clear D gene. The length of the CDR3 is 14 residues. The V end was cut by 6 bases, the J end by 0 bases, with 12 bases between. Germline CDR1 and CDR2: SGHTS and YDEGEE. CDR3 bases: TGTGCCAGCACCTGGGAGGGAGTGAACACTGAAGCTTTCTTT. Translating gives CASTWEGVNTEAFF.

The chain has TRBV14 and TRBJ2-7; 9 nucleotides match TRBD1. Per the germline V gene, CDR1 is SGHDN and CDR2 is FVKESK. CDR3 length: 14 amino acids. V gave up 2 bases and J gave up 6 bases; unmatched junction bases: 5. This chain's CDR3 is CASSQRTGDSEQYF. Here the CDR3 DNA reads TGTGCCAGCAGCCAAAGGACAGGGGACTCCGAGCAGTACTTC. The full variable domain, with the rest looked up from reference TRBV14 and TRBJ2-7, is EAGVTQFPSHSVIEKGQTVTLRCDPISGHDNLYWYRRVMGKEIKFLLHFVKESKQDESGMPNNRFLAERTGGTYSTLKVQPAELEDSGVYFCASSQRTGDSEQYFGPGTRLTVT.

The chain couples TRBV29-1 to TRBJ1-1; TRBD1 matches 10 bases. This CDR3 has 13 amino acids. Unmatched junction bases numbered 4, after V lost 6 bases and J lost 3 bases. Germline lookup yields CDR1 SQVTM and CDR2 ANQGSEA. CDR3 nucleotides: TGCAGCGTGACAGGGGGCTTCGACACTGAAGCTTTCTTT. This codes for CSVTGGFDTEAFF.

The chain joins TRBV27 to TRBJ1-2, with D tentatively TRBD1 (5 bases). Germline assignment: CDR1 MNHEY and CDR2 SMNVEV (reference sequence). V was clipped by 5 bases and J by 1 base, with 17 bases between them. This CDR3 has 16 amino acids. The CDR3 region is CASSARDDWVNYGYTF. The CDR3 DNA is TGTGCCAGCAGTGCTCGGGACGACTGGGTTAACTATGGCTACACCTTC.

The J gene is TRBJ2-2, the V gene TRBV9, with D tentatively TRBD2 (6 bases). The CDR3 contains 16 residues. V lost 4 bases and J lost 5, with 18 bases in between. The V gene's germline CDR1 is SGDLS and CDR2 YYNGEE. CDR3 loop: CASSSYGPAGTGELFF. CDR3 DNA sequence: TGTGCCAGCAGCTCCTATGGTCCTGCGGGGACCGGGGAGCTGTTTTTT.

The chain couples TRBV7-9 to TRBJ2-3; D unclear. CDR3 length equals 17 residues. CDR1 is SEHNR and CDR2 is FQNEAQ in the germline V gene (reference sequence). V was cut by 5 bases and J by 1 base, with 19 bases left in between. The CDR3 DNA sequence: TGTGCCAGCAGCCACGATCTAGTGTTTCATGGCACAGATACGCAGTATTTT. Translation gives CASSHDLVFHGTDTQYF.

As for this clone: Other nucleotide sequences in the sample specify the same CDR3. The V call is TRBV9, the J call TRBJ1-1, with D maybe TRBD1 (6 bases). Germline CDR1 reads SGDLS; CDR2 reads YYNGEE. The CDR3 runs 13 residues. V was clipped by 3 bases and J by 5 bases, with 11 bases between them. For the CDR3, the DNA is TGTGCCAGCAGCGAGGGGGGCGGTACTGAAGCTTTCTTT. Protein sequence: CASSEGGGTEAFF.